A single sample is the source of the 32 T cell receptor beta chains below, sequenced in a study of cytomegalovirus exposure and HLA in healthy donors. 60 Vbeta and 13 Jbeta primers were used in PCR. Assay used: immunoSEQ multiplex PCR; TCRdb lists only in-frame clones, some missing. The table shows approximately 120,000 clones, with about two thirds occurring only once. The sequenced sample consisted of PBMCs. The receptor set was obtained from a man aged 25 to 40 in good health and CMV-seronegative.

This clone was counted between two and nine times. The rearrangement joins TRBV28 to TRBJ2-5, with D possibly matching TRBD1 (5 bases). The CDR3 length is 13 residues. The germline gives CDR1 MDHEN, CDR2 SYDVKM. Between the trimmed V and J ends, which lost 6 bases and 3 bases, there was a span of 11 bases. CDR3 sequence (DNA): TGTGCCAGCAGACCGACAGCAAAAGAGACCCAGTACTTC. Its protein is CASRPTAKETQYF.

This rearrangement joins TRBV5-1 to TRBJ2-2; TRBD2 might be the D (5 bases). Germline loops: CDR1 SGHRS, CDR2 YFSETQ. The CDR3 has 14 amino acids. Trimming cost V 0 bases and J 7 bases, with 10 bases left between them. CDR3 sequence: CASSLDGKNGELFF. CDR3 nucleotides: TGCGCCAGCAGCTTGGACGGGAAAAACGGGGAGCTGTTTTTT.

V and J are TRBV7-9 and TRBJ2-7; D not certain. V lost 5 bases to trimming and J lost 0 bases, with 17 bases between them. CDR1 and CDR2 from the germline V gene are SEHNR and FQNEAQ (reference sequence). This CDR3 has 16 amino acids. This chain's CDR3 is CASSPLARVSSYEQYF. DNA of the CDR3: TGTGCCAGCAGCCCCCTGGCACGGGTGAGCTCCTACGAGCAGTACTTC.

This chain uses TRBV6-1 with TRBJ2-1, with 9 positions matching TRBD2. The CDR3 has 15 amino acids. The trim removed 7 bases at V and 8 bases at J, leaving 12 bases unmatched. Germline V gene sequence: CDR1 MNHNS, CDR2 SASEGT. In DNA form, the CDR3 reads TGTGCCAGCATTCGGCCCGCCGCGGGGGGGGATGAGCAGTTCTTC. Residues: CASIRPAAGGDEQFF.

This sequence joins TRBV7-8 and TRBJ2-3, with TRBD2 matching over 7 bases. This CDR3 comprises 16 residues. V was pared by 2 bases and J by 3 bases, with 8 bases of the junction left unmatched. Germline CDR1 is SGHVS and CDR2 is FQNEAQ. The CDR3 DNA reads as TGTGCCAGCAGCTTATATCTAGCGGCGGGTACAGATACGCAGTATTTT. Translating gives CASSLYLAAGTDTQYF.

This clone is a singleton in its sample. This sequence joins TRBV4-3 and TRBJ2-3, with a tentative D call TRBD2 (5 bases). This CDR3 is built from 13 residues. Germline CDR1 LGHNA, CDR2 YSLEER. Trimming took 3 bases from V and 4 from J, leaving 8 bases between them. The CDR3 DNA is TGCGCCAGCAGCCAGGGGAGAGCAGATACGCAGTATTTT. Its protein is CASSQGRADTQYF.

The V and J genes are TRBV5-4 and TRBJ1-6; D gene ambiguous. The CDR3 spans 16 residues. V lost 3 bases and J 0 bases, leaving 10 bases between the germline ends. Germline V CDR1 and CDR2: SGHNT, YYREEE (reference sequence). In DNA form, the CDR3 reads TGTGCCAGCAGCTCCCCGGGGAGCTCCTATAATTCACCCCTCCACTTT. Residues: CASSSPGSSYNSPLHF.

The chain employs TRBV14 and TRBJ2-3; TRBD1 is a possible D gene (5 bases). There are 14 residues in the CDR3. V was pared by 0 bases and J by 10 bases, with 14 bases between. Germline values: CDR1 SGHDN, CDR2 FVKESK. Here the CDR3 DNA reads TGTGCCAGCAGCCAAGATTTTTCATGGGGCCCGCAGTATTTT. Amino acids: CASSQDFSWGPQYF.

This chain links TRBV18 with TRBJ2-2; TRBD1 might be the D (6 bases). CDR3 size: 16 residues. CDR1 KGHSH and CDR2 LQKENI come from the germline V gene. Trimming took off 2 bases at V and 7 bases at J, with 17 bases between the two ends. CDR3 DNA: TGTGCCAGCTCACCAGGGCAGGGGCGAAAGGACGGGGAGCTGTTTTTT. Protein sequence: CASSPGQGRKDGELFF.

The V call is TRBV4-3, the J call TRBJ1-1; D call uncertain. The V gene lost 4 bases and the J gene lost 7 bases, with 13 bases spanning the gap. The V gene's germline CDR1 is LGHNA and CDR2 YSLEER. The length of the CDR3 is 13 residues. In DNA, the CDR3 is TGCGCCAGCAGCCCTAGGGCGGGAGGTGAAGCTTTCTTT. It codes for CASSPRAGGEAFF.

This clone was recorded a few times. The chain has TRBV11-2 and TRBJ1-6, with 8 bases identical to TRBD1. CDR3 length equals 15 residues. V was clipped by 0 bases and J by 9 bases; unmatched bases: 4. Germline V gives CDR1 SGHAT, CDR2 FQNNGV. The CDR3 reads CASSLEGTGPSPLHF. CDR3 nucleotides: TGTGCCAGCAGCTTAGAAGGGACAGGCCCTTCACCCCTCCACTTT.

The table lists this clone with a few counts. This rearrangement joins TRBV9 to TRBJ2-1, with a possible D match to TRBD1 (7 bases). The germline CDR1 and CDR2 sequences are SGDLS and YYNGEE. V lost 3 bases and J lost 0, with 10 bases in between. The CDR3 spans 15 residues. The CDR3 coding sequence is TGTGCCAGCAGCGGACAGGGACTCTCCTACAATGAGCAGTTCTTC. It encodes CASSGQGLSYNEQFF.

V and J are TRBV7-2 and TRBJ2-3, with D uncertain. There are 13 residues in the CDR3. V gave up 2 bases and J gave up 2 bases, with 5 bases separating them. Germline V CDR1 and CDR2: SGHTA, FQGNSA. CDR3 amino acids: CASSLSFTDTQYF. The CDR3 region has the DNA TGTGCCAGCAGCTTATCCTTCACAGATACGCAGTATTTT.

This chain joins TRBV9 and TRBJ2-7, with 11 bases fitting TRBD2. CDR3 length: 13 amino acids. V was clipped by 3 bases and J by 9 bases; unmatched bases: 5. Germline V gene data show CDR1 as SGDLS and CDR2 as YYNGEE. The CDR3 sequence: CASSAGLAGAQYF. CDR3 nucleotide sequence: TGTGCCAGCAGCGCAGGACTAGCGGGCGCGCAGTACTTC.

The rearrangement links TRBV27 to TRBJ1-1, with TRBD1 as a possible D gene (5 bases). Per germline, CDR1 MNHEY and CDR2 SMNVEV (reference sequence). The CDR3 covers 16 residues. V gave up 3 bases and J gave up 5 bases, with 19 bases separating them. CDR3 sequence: CASSFLSGEGWTEAFF. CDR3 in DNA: TGTGCCAGCAGTTTCTTGTCTGGGGAGGGGTGGACTGAAGCTTTCTTT.

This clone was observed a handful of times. CDR3 sequence: CASSVLARTGELFF. The CDR3 coding sequence is TGTGCCAGCAGCGTACTAGCGAGGACCGGGGAGCTGTTTTTT. This sequence joins TRBV9 and TRBJ2-2; tentative D call: TRBD2 (6 bases). The CDR3 runs 14 residues. Germline lookup yields CDR1 SGDLS and CDR2 YYNGEE. Trimming took off 1 base at V and 5 bases at J, with 9 bases between the two ends.

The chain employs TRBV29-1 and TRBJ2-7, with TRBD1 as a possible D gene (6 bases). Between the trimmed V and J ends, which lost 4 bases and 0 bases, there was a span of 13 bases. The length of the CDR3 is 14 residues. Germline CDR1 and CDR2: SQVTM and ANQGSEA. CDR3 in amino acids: CSVVGTHSSYEQYF. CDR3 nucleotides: TGCAGCGTTGTCGGGACACATAGCTCCTACGAGCAGTACTTC.

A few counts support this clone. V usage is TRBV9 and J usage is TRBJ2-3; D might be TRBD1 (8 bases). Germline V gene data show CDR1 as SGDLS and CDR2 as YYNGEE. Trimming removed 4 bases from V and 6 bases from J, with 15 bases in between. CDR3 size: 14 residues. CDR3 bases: TGTGCCAGCAGCCTACAACAGGGGGGGGATACGCAGTATTTT. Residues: CASSLQQGGDTQYF.

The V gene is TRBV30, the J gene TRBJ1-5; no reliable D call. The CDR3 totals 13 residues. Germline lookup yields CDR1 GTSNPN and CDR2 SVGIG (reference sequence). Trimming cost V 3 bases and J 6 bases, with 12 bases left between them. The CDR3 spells CAWSSGHSQPQHF. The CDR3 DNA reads TGTGCCTGGAGCTCAGGTCACAGTCAGCCCCAGCATTTT.

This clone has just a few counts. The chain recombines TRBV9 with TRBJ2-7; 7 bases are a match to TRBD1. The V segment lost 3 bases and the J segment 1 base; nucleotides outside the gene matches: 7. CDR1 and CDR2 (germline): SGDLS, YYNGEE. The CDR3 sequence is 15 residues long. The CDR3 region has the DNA TGTGCCAGCAGCGGGGGACAGCCCTATTCCTACGAGCAGTACTTC. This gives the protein CASSGGQPYSYEQYF.

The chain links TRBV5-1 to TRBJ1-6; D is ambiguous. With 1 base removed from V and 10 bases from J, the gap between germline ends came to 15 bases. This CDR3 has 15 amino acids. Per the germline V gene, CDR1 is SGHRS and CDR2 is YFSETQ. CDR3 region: CASSLFGEEGSPLHF. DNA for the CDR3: TGCGCCAGCAGCTTGTTTGGGGAGGAAGGATCACCCCTCCACTTT.

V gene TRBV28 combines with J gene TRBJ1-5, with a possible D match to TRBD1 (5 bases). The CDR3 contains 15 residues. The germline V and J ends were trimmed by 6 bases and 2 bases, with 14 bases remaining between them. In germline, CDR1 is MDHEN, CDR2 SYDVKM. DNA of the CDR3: TGTGCCAGCAGCGCTCAGGGAATCGGCAATCAGCCCCAGCATTTT. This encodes CASSAQGIGNQPQHF.

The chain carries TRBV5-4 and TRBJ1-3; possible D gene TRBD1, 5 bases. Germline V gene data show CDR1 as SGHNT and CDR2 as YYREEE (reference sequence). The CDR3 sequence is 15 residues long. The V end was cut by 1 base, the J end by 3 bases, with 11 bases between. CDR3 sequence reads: CASSLPGGGGNTIYF. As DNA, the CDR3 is TGTGCCAGCAGCTTGCCCGGGGGAGGTGGAAACACCATATATTTT.

DNA of the CDR3: TGTGCCAGCAGCCGGGGGGGCTACAGGGGGCCCCAAGAGACCCAGTACTTC. It yields the protein CASSRGGYRGPQETQYF. The chain uses TRBV11-3 and TRBJ2-5, with a weak D call TRBD1 (9 bases). The CDR3 is made up of 17 amino acids. Germline V lookup: CDR1 SGHNT, CDR2 YENEEA. The V end lost 5 bases, the J end lost 1 base, and 20 bases lay between the germline ends.

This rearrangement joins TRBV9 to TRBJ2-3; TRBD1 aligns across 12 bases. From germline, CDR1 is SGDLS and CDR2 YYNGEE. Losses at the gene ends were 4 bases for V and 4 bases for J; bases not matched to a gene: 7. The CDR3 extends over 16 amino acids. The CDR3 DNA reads TGTGCCAGCAGCATCGCGGGACAGGGGGCTTCAGATACGCAGTATTTT. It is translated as CASSIAGQGASDTQYF. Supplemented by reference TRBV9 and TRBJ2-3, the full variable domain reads DSGVTQTPKHLITATGQRVTLRCSPRSGDLSVYWYQQSLDQGLQFLIQYYNGEERAKGNILERFSAQQFPDLHSELNLSSLELGDSALYFCASSIAGQGASDTQYFGPGTRLTVL.

The CDR3 protein is CAISEGGGGYEQYF. The CDR3 nucleotides are TGTGCCATCAGTGAGGGGGGGGGCGGGTACGAGCAGTACTTC. This sequence joins TRBV10-3 and TRBJ2-7; D may be TRBD2 (7 bases). The ends were cut back, 2 bases at V and 4 bases at J, with 12 bases in the middle. The germline V gene encodes CDR1 ENHRY and CDR2 SYGVKD. This CDR3 has 14 amino acids.

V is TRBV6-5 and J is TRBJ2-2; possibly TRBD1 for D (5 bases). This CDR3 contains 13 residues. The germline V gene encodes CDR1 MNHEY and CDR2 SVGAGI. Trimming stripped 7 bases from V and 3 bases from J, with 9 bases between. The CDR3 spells CASTGSDTGELFF. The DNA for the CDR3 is TGTGCCAGCACAGGGTCGGACACCGGGGAGCTGTTTTTT.

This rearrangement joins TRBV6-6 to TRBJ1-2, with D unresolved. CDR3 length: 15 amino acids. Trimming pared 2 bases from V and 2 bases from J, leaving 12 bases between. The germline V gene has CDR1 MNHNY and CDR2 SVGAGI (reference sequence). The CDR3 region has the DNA TGTGCCAGCAGTTACGGTGTTGACAAGAACTATGGCTACACCTTC. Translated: CASSYGVDKNYGYTF.

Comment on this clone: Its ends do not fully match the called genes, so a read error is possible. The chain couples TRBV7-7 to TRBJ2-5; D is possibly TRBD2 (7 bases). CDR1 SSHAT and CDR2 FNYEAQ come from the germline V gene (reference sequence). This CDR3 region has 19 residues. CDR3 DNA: TGTGCTAGCAGCTTGGAGCTGGGGGGCGGGGGCGGTATCCAAGAGACCCAGTACTTC. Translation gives CASSLELGGGGGIQETQYF.

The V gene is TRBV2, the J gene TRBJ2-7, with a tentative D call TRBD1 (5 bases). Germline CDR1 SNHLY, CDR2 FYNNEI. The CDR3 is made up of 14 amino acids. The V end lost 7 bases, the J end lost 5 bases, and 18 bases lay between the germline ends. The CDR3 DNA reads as TGTGCCAGCACACAGGTCGGTAGGGTAAACGAGCAGTACTTC. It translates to CASTQVGRVNEQYF.

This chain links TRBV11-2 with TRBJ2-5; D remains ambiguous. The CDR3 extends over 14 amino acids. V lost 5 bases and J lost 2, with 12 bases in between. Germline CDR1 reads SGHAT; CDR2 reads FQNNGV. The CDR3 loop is CASSRGFKQETQYF. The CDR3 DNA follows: TGTGCCAGCAGCCGAGGCTTTAAACAAGAGACCCAGTACTTC.

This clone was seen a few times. CDR3: CASSLQQGITNEKLFF. The CDR3 DNA reads as TGCGCCAGCAGCTTACAACAGGGGATTACTAATGAAAAACTGTTTTTT. The V call is TRBV4-3, the J call TRBJ1-4, with 7 bases that match TRBD1. The CDR3 has 16 residues. The J segment lost 2 bases and the V segment lost 5 bases, leaving 8 bases of the junction unmatched. Germline CDR1 reads LGHNA; CDR2 reads YSLEER.